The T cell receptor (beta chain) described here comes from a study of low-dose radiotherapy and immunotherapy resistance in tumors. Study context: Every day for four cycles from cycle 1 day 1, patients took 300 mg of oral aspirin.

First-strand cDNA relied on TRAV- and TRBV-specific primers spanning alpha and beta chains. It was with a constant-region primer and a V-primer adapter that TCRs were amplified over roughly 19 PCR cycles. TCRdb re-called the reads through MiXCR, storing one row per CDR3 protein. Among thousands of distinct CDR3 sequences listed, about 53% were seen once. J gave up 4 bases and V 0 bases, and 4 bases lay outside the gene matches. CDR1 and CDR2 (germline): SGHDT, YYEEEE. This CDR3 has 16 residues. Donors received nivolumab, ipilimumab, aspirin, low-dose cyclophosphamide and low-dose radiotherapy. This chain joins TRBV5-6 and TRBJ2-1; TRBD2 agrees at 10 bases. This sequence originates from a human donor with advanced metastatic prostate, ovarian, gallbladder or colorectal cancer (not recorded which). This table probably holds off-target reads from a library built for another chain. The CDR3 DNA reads TGTGCCAGCAGCTTGGCATCTAGCGGGAGTTACAATGAGCAGTTCTTC. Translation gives CASSLASSGSYNEQFF.